The source of this TCR beta chain is a study of blood T cell repertoires in COVID-19. Study-level information: Acute and convalescent COVID-19 specimens originated in the United States, Italy and Spain. PBMCs, B-cell-depleted T cells, or T cells were the source of the cDNA or gDNA that made up the material.

V was trimmed by 6 bases and J by 3 bases, leaving 9 bases between them. The CDR3 loop spans 13 amino acids. Looked up from germline, CDR1 is MNHEY and CDR2 is SVGAGI. Assay used: immunoSEQ multiplex PCR; TCRdb lists only in-frame clones, some missing. The sample lists tens of thousands of clones; around 85% were seen once. Sequences were obtained from peripheral blood. The TCR was taken from a human donor with active COVID-19. The donor label of this sample is uncertain. This chain uses TRBV6-5 with TRBJ2-1, with a weak D call TRBD2 (5 bases). The CDR3 DNA reads as TGTGCCAGCAGGGCCCGGGGCTACAATGAGCAGTTCTTC. Its translation: CASRARGYNEQFF.